This record looks at one TCR beta chain sequence and its context. Its matching antigen is unknown. Other nucleotide sequences in the sample specify the same CDR3. The data were taken from a study of shared clonotypes between healthy human individuals. At the level of the study: With ages of 18 to 49, the donors were two women and three men. Study-wide findings and caveats: Generally, naive subsets (rather than memory subsets) showed larger estimated richness.

HIV-negative, healthy adults without recent acute infections or vaccinations were the donors. This CDR3 region has 13 residues. The V and J ends lost 1 base and 5 bases respectively, with 8 bases between them. CDR1 and CDR2 (germline): MGHRA, YSYEKL. TCRdb's table, derived via immunoSEQ multiplex PCR, lists solely in-frame clones and lacks some. The repertoire consists of about 640,000 clones, with about three quarters occurring once and the leading ten covering less than 2%. Source material: memory CD4+ T cells sorted from blood. Specified subset: CD45RA-negative fraction. The sequence derives from a woman aged 25 to 39 in good health. V gene TRBV4-1 combines with J gene TRBJ2-5; D uncertain. The chain's CDR3 is CASSQGPSETQYF. The CDR3 coding sequence is TGCGCCAGCAGCCAAGGGCCTTCGGAGACCCAGTACTTC.